Presented here are 21 T cell receptor beta chains from one specimen sequenced in a study of T cells after yellow fever vaccination (dated by TCRdb to the late 2010s). The method behind the library was 5' RACE. TCRdb shows the sequencer as Illumina HiSeq 2500. TCRdb itself trimmed the public reads at Q25 with fastp, ran MiXCR and retained productive beta chains. Here each entry gathers all rows of one CDR3 protein and keeps the most common genes and DNA. In this sample the table shows some 600,000 distinct CDR3 sequences, around a sixth of which occur a single time. The top ten clonotypes cover 17% of the sample. Sample treatment or condition, as interpreted from the label and publication: live attenuated yellow fever vaccine strain. Source: PBMCs, taken 5 to 6 days after the first yellow fever vaccination. These TCRs come from a man aged 18 to 35 who received the YFV17D yellow fever vaccine.

This rearrangement joins TRBV28 to TRBJ2-1; TRBD1 agrees at 8 bases. Germline trimming cut 7 bases from V and 6 bases from J; bases unmatched to any gene: 8. The germline gives CDR1 MDHEN, CDR2 SYDVKM. The CDR3 runs to 14 residues. Here the CDR3 reads CASNRDRHVNEQFF. The CDR3 DNA sequence: TGTGCCAGCAACCGGGACAGGCATGTCAATGAGCAGTTCTTC.

This chain uses TRBV3-1 with TRBJ1-2, with a possible D match to TRBD1 (5 bases). CDR1 is LGHDT, CDR2 YNNKEL, per germline (reference sequence). The CDR3 has 12 amino acids. V lost 10 bases and J lost 6, with 15 bases in between. The CDR3 reads CAIGTTRDGYTF. The CDR3, as DNA: TGTGCCATCGGGACGACCCGGGATGGCTACACCTTC.

Only a few counts were recorded for this clonotype. This chain joins TRBV25-1 and TRBJ2-1, with 9 bases aligning to TRBD1. Trimming removed 5 bases from V and 6 bases from J; junction bases left unmatched: 5. Germline assignment: CDR1 MGHDK and CDR2 SYGVNS. CDR3 size: 14 residues. CDR3 protein: CASSYRGLGNEQFF. The CDR3 region has the DNA TGTGCCAGCAGTTACAGGGGGCTTGGCAATGAGCAGTTCTTC.

This clonotype was found once. The CDR3: CASSQVGTGESPLHF. The CDR3 coding sequence is TGTGCCAGCAGCCAAGTGGGGACGGGAGAATCACCCCTCCACTTT. The rearrangement links TRBV3-1 to TRBJ1-6, with D perhaps matching TRBD1 (5 bases). V gave up 1 base and J gave up 10 bases, with 14 bases separating them. CDR1 is LGHDT, CDR2 YNNKEL, per germline (reference sequence). The CDR3 is 15 amino acids.

V usage is TRBV27 and J usage is TRBJ1-1; D unresolved. Trimming stripped 3 bases from V and 2 bases from J, with 10 bases between. The CDR3 is 14 residues long. Germline loops: CDR1 MNHEY, CDR2 SMNVEV (reference sequence). In DNA, the CDR3 is TGTGCCAGCAGTTTGGGCGCCACAAACACTGAAGCTTTCTTT. Translation gives CASSLGATNTEAFF.

This clonotype was seen a handful of times. Here the CDR3 DNA reads TGTGCCAGCAGCTCGTTAACGGAAACTGAAGCTTTCTTT. Its protein product is CASSSLTETEAFF. V and J are TRBV7-3 and TRBJ1-1; D remains ambiguous. Germline V gives CDR1 SGHTA, CDR2 FQGTGA. This CDR3 comprises 13 residues. The germline V and J ends were trimmed by 4 bases and 5 bases, with 11 bases remaining between them. Full variable domain (missing parts from reference TRBV7-3 and TRBJ1-1): GAGVSQTPSNKVTEKGKYVELRCDPISGHTALYWYRQSLGQGPEFLIYFQGTGAADDSGLPNDRFFAVRPEGSVSTLKIQRTERGDSAVYLCASSSLTETEAFFGQGTRLTVV.

In its sample, this clonotype was seen many times. This rearrangement joins TRBV6-5 to TRBJ1-5, with TRBD1 identical over 11 bases. Unmatched junction bases numbered 7, after V lost 5 bases and J lost 7 bases. Germline V gene lookup returns CDR1 MNHEY and CDR2 SVGAGI. This CDR3 has 15 residues. The CDR3 DNA reads as TGTGCCAGCAGTACGGGGACAGGGGGGAGGCAGCCCCAGCATTTT. This codes for CASSTGTGGRQPQHF.

In the case of this clonotype: Germline is not matched at one junction end, which may reflect a read error. The chain carries TRBV18 and TRBJ2-3; D call uncertain. The CDR3 length is 14 residues. Per the germline V gene, CDR1 is KGHSH and CDR2 is LQKENI. In DNA, the CDR3 is TGCGCCAGCTCACCCACTCTAGGACCGGAACGGCAGTATTTT. Its protein is CASSPTLGPERQYF.

This clonotype was detected only a few times. This chain uses TRBV15 with TRBJ2-5; 10 nucleotides agree with TRBD1. Germline V CDR1 and CDR2: LNHNV, YYDKDF (reference sequence). The CDR3 is 15 residues long. Trimming at V came to 8 bases and at J to 1 base, leaving 7 bases not matched to a gene. The CDR3 DNA is TGTGCCACCGGTGGGACAGGGGAATTCCAAGAGACCCAGTACTTC. It is translated as CATGGTGEFQETQYF.

Only a few counts were recorded for this clonotype. V gene TRBV9 combines with J gene TRBJ1-3; D may be TRBD1 (5 bases). CDR3 size: 16 residues. Trimming removed 4 bases from V and 0 bases from J, with 14 bases in between. Germline CDR1 and CDR2: SGDLS and YYNGEE. The CDR3 here is CASSSRDLGSGNTIYF. The CDR3 region has the DNA TGTGCCAGCAGCTCTCGGGACCTTGGCTCTGGAAACACCATATATTTT.

This clonotype was seen more than once but under ten times. The V gene is TRBV18, the J gene TRBJ2-3, with 9 nucleotides matching TRBD1. The CDR3 is made up of 15 amino acids. Trimming took 5 bases from V and 3 from J; bases not matched to a gene: 6. The V gene's germline CDR1 is KGHSH and CDR2 LQKENI. For the CDR3, the DNA is TGTGCCAGCTCAAGGGACAGGGTCAGAACAGATACGCAGTATTTT. Translation gives CASSRDRVRTDTQYF.

This clonotype was found many times. The chain links TRBV19 to TRBJ1-5; the match to TRBD1 covers 10 bases. The V gene end was trimmed by 5 bases and the J gene end by 6 bases; junction bases not matched to a gene: 7. The germline V gene has CDR1 LNHDA and CDR2 SQIVND (reference sequence). The CDR3 sequence is 15 residues long. The CDR3 region has the DNA TGTGCCAGTAGTGGGACAGGGGCGCGTAGTCAGCCCCAGCATTTT. Residues: CASSGTGARSQPQHF.

V gene TRBV6-2 or TRBV6-3 combines with J gene TRBJ2-2; possible D gene TRBD2, 5 bases. Germline CDR1 is MNHEY and CDR2 is SVGEGT. This CDR3 has 13 amino acids. V lost 4 bases and J 13 bases, leaving 16 bases between the germline ends. The DNA for the CDR3 is TGTGCCAGCAGTTTCGTTGTAGCGTTGAGGCTGTTTTTT. This translates into CASSFVVALRLFF.

This clonotype occurred many times. This chain connects TRBV3-1 to TRBJ2-5; D is unresolved. The CDR3 sequence is 14 residues long. Germline values: CDR1 LGHDT, CDR2 YNNKEL (reference sequence). The V gene lost 4 bases and the J gene lost 4 bases, with 13 bases spanning the gap. Written as DNA, the CDR3 is TGTGCCAGCAGCCCACCGAATGGACCAGAGACCCAGTACTTC. Amino acid sequence: CASSPPNGPETQYF.

The chain recombines TRBV6-5 with TRBJ1-2; D gene ambiguous. CDR3 length: 11 residues. The V gene lost 10 bases and the J gene lost 6 bases, with 12 bases spanning the gap. CDR1 and CDR2 from the germline V gene are MNHEY and SVGAGI. CDR3 DNA sequence: TGTGCCACCCTAGGAAGAAATGGCTACACCTTC. Its protein product is CATLGRNGYTF.

A few counts support this clonotype. The V call is TRBV15, the J call TRBJ1-2, with unresolved D. Germline loops: CDR1 LNHNV, CDR2 YYDKDF (reference sequence). CDR3 length: 15 amino acids. V was shortened by 3 bases and J by 6 bases, with 17 bases between the two germline ends. The CDR3 DNA sequence: TGTGCCACCAGCAGCCCACCCGCCACGGGCGATGGCTACACCTTC. Its translation is CATSSPPATGDGYTF.

This sequence joins TRBV10-3 and TRBJ2-1, with 10 bases matching TRBD1. V shed 5 bases, J shed 4 bases, and the junction held 5 bases outside the gene matches. The CDR3 has 15 residues. The germline CDR1 and CDR2 sequences are ENHRY and SYGVKD. The CDR3 here is CAISQGGQGYNEQFF. DNA of the CDR3: TGTGCCATCAGTCAAGGGGGACAGGGGTACAATGAGCAGTTCTTC.

The rearrangement links TRBV13 to TRBJ2-3, with 9 bases fitting TRBD2. The germline gives CDR1 PRHDT, CDR2 FYEKMQ (reference sequence). V was pared by 5 bases and J by 1 base, with 4 bases of the junction left unmatched. The CDR3 loop spans 15 amino acids. The CDR3 region has the DNA TGTGCCAGCAGCACCCAGCGGGGGGGCACAGATACGCAGTATTTT. Encoded protein: CASSTQRGGTDTQYF.

This clonotype was observed many times. This chain connects TRBV20-1 to TRBJ2-7; D may be TRBD1 (5 bases). This CDR3 has 14 residues. In germline, CDR1 is DFQATT, CDR2 SNEGSKA (reference sequence). The ends were cut back, 5 bases at V and 6 bases at J, with 20 bases in the middle. The DNA of the CDR3 is TGCAGTGCTCCGGATCCCCAGGGAATGAGCGAGCAGTACGTC. Translating it yields CSAPDPQGMSEQYV.

This clonotype was picked up a small number of times. The rearrangement uses TRBV7-2 and TRBJ2-3; no firm D call. Germline values: CDR1 SGHTA, CDR2 FQGNSA. The germline V and J ends were trimmed by 4 bases and 8 bases, with 7 bases remaining between them. The CDR3 sequence is 11 residues long. CDR3 loop: CASSSWVTQYF. CDR3 DNA sequence: TGTGCCAGCAGCTCGTGGGTTACGCAGTATTTT.

This clonotype occurred a few times. This rearrangement joins TRBV3-1 to TRBJ1-6; a possible D gene is TRBD1 (6 bases). The CDR3 spans 14 residues. CDR1 LGHDT and CDR2 YNNKEL come from the germline V gene (reference sequence). V was pared by 4 bases and J by 5 bases, with 9 bases between. This CDR3 is CASSLRQDNSPLHF. The DNA for the CDR3 is TGTGCCAGCAGCCTTCGACAGGATAATTCACCCCTCCACTTT.